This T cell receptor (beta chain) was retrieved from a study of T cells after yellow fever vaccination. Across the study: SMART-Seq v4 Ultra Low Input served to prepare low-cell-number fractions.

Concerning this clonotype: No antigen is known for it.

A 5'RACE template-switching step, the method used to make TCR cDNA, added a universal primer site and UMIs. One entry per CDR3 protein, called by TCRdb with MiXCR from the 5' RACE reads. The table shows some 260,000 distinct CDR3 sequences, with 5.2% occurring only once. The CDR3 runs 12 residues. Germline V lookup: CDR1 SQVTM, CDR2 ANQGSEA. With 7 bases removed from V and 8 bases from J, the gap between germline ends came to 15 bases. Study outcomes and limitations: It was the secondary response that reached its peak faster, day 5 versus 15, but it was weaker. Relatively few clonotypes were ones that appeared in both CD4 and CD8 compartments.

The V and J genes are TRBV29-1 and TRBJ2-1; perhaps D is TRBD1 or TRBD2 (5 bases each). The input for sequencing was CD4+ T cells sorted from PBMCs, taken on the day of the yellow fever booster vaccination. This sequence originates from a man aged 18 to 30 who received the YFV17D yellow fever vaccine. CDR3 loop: CSATDFRDEQFF. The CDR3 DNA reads TGCAGCGCCACGGACTTCAGGGATGAGCAGTTCTTC.